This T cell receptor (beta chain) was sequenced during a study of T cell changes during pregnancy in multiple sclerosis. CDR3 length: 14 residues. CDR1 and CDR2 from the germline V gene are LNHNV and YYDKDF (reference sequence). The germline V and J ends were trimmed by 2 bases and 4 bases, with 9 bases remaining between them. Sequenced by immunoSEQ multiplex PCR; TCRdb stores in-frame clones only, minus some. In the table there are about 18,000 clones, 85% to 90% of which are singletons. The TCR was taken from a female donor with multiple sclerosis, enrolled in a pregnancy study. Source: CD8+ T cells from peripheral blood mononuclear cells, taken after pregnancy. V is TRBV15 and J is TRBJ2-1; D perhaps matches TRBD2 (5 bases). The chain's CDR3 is CATSRRTDYNEQFF. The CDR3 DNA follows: TGTGCCACCAGCAGACGGACTGATTACAATGAGCAGTTCTTC.